This TCR beta chain was retrieved from a study of cytomegalovirus exposure and HLA in healthy donors. Findings and limits, study-wide: The classifier reportedly diagnosed cytomegalovirus status with high sensitivity and specificity. The majority of CMV-associated TCR beta chains were reported as apparently HLA-restricted in a later analysis.

Remarks on this clone: Antigen unknown.

Primers for the PCR totalled 60 Vbeta and 13 Jbeta. The repertoire was sequenced with immunoSEQ multiplex PCR; TCRdb's copy has only in-frame clones and lacks some. Found here are about 200,000 clones, about 83% of them singletons; the top ten hold about 1.4%. V lost 5 bases to trimming and J lost 0 bases, with 13 bases between them. The CDR3 covers 15 residues. CDR1 is MNHNS, CDR2 SASEGT, per germline. Material for sequencing was PBMCs. The V call is TRBV6-1, the J call TRBJ1-1; no clear D gene. The sequence derives from a girl aged 5 to 17 in good health and CMV-seronegative. CDR3 residues: CASSNQGVMNTEAFF. The CDR3 DNA is TGTGCCAGCAGTAACCAAGGAGTAATGAACACTGAAGCTTTCTTT.